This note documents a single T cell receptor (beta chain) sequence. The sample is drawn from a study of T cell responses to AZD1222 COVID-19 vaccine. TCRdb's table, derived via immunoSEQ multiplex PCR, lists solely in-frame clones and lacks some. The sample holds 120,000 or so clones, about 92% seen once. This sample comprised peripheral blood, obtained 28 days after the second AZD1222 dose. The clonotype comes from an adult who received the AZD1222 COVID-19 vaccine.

CDR3 region: CASSHSGELFF. The CDR3 bases are TGTGCCAGCAGCCATTCCGGGGAGCTGTTTTTT. The chain links TRBV6-2 or TRBV6-3 to TRBJ2-2; D gene ambiguous. The CDR3 is 11 residues long. Looked up from germline, CDR1 is MNHEY and CDR2 is SVGEGT. The V and J ends lost 6 bases and 6 bases respectively, with 5 bases between them.